The T cell receptor beta chain under discussion was sequenced for a study of blood T cell repertoires in COVID-19. V was cut by 7 bases and J by 0 bases, with 16 bases left in between. The CDR3 has 16 residues. From germline, CDR1 is SGHTA and CDR2 FQGNSA. Methods used by the authors: From reference gene primer amplification, estimates of nucleated cell counts were derived. Sequencing used immunoSEQ multiplex PCR; TCRdb keeps in-frame clones, though not all of them. That table gives V, J and clone size, and the DNA gave D and trimming. The data contain tens of thousands of clones, just under 85% of them singletons.

Sequencing used peripheral blood. The sequence came from a man between 65 and 85 years old with acute or convalescent COVID-19. V and J are TRBV7-2 and TRBJ2-1; TRBD2 is a possible D gene (6 bases). CDR3 DNA sequence: TGTGCCAGCATCTACGGGCGGGGCCTCTCCTACAATGAGCAGTTCTTC. It yields the protein CASIYGRGLSYNEQFF.